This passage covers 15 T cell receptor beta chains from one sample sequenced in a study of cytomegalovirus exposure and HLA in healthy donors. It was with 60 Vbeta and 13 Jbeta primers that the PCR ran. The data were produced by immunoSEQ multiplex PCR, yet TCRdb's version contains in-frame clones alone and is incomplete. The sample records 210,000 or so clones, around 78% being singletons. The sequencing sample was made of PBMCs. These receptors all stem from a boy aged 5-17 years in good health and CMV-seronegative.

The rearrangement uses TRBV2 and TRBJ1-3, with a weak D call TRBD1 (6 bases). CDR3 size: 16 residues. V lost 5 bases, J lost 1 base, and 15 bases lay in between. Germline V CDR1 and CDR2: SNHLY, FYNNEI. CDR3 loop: CASSPLDRRSGNTIYF. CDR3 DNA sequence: TGTGCCAGCAGTCCATTAGACAGGAGATCTGGAAACACCATATATTTT.

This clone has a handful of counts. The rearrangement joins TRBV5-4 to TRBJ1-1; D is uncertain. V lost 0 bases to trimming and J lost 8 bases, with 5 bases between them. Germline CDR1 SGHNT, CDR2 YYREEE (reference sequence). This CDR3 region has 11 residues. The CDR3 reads CASSLGREAFF. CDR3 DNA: TGTGCCAGCAGCTTGGGGAGGGAAGCTTTCTTT.

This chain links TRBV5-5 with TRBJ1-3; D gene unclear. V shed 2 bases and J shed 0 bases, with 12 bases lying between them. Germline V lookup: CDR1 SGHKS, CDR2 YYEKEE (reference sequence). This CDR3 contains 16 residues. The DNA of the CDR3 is TGTGCCAGCAGCTTTAGCGACACAAGCTCTGGAAACACCATATATTTT. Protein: CASSFSDTSSGNTIYF.

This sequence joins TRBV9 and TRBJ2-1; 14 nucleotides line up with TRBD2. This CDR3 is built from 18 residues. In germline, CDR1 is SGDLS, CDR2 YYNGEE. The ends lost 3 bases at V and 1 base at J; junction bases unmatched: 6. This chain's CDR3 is CASSASGTSGRSYNEQFF. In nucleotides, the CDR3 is TGTGCCAGCAGCGCCTCTGGGACTAGCGGGAGATCCTACAATGAGCAGTTCTTC. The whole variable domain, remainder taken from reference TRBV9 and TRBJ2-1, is DSGVTQTPKHLITATGQRVTLRCSPRSGDLSVYWYQQSLDQGLQFLIQYYNGEERAKGNILERFSAQQFPDLHSELNLSSLELGDSALYFCASSASGTSGRSYNEQFFGPGTRLTVL.

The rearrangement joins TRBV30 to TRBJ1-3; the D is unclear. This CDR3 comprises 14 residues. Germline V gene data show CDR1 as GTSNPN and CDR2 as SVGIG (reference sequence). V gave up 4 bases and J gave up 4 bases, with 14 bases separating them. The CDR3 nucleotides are TGTGCCTGGAAGCGGGTGTCACAAGGAAACACCATATATTTT. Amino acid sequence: CAWKRVSQGNTIYF.

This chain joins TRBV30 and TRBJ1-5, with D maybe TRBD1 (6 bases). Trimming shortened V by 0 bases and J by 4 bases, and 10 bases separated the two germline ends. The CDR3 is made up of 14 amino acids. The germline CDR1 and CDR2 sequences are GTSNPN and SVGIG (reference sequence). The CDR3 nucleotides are TGTGCCTGGAGTGTAACAGGGTTAAATCAGCCCCAGCATTTT. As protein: CAWSVTGLNQPQHF.

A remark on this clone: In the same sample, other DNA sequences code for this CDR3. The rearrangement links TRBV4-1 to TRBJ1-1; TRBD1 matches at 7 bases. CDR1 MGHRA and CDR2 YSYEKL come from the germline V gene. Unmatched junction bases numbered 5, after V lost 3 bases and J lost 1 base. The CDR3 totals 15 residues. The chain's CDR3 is CASSQRTGGNTEAFF. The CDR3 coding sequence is TGCGCCAGCAGCCAGAGGACAGGAGGGAACACTGAAGCTTTCTTT.

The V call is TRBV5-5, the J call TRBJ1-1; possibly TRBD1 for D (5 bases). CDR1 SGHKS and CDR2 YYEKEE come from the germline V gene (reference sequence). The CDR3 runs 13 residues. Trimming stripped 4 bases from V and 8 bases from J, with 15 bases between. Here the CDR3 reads CASSPAGDGEAFF. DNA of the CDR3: TGTGCCAGCAGCCCCGCGGGGGACGGAGAAGCTTTCTTT.

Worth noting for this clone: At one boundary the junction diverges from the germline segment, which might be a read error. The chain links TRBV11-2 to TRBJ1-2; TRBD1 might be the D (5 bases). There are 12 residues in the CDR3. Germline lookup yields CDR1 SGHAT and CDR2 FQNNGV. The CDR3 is CASSLYGRVRYF. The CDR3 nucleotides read TGTGCCAGCAGCTTATATGGCAGGGTCAGGTACTTC.

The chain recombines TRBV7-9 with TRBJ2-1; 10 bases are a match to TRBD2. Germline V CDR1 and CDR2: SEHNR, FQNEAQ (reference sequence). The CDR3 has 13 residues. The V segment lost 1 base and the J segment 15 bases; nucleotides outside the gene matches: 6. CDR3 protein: CASSLGSGRASFF. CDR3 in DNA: TGTGCCAGCAGCTTAGGGAGCGGGAGGGCTTCGTTCTTC.

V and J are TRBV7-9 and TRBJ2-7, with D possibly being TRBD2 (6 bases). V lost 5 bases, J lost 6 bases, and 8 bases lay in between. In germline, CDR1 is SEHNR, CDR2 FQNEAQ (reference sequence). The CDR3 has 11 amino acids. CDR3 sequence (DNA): TGTGCCAGCAGCCAGGGAGGCGAGCAGTACTTC. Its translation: CASSQGGEQYF.

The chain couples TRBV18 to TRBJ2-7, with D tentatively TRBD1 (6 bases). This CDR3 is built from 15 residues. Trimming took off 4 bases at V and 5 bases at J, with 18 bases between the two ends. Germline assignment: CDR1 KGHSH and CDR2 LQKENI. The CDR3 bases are TGTGCCAGCTCACTTCTGGACAGCCTACCCGACGAGCAGTACTTC. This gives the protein CASSLLDSLPDEQYF.

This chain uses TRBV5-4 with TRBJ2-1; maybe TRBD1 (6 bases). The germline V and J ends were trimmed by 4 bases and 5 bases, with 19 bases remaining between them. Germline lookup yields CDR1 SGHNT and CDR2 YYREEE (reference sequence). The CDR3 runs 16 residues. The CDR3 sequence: CASSPRSRGTDNEQFF. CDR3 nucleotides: TGTGCCAGCAGCCCGCGTAGTAGGGGGACCGACAATGAGCAGTTCTTC.

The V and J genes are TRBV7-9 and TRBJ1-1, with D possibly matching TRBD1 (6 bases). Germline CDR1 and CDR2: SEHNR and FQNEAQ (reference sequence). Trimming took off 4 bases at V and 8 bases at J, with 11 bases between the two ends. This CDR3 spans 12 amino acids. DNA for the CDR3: TGTGCCAGCAGCTACGGACAGCGCGAAGCTTTCTTT. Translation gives CASSYGQREAFF.

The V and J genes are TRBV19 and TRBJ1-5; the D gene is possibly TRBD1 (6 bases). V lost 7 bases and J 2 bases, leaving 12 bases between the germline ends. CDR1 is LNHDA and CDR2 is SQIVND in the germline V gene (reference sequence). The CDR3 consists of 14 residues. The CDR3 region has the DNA TGTGCCAGTACAAGGTCAGGGGGCAATCAGCCCCAGCATTTT. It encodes CASTRSGGNQPQHF.